This T cell receptor beta chain came from a study of CD8+CD57+ T cells in acquired aplastic anemia. Investigators profiled TCR beta VDJ and CDR3 from genomic DNA template. Each CDR3 protein is one row after TCRdb ran MiXCR on the reads. The sample has 150,000 to 200,000 distinct CDR3 sequences, 50% to 75% seen once. CDR1 and CDR2 from the germline V gene are MNHNS and SASEGT. The CDR3 is made up of 16 amino acids. The V gene end was trimmed by 5 bases and the J gene end by 3 bases; junction bases not matched to a gene: 11. The rearrangement joins TRBV6-1 to TRBJ1-1, with 8 nucleotides matching TRBD1. The receptor was isolated from a human donor with severe aplastic anemia or a healthy control (not recorded which). Sequenced: sorted CD4+, CD8+, or CD8+CD57+ T cells (not recorded which) from PBMCs. The CDR3 coding sequence is TGTGCCAGCAGTCTGGGGCAGGGGGCGATGGACACTGAAGCTTTCTTT. It specifies CASSLGQGAMDTEAFF.